The next 16 T cell receptor beta chains were all read from a single sample in a study of T cell clonality in common variable immunodeficiency. Clones were sequenced by immunoSEQ multiplex PCR, and TCRdb holds only the in-frame ones, with some missing. Recorded here are about 64,000 clones, none singletons. The sample comprised peripheral blood mononuclear cells. These receptors all come from a person between 18 and 75 years old in good health.

This clone was detected ten times or more. The CDR3 is cut off 3 residues early in the read; its end comes from the germline J gene. The V call is TRBV5-4, the J call TRBJ2-5; 14 nucleotides align to TRBD2. The V gene's germline CDR1 is SGHNT and CDR2 YYREEE (reference sequence). V dropped 3 bases and J dropped 7; count of bases not matched to a gene: 8. CDR3 length equals 16 residues. The CDR3 loop is CASSSRLAGGVGTQYF. The sequenced part of the CDR3 DNA is TGTGCCAGCAGCTCCCGACTAGCGGGGGGGGTGGGGACC.

The sample holds many counts of this clone. Coverage ceases 3 residues before the CDR3 finishes, and the germline J gene fills in the end. V gene TRBV6-1 combines with J gene TRBJ2-2; D is possibly TRBD1 or TRBD2 (6 bases each). Germline values: CDR1 MNHNS, CDR2 SASEGT. This CDR3 is built from 15 residues. The germline V and J ends were trimmed by 4 bases and 6 bases, with 15 bases remaining between them. CDR3: CASSGGTTGSGELFF. The DNA read from the CDR3 is TGTGCCAGCAGTGGCGGGACAACTGGGTCCGGGGAG.

This clone was recorded many times. The read ends 3 residues before the CDR3 terminus; that terminus is restored from the germline J gene. This chain joins TRBV29-1 and TRBJ2-7; 7 nucleotides match TRBD2. The germline CDR1 and CDR2 sequences are SQVTM and ANQGSEA. Trimming at V came to 4 bases and at J to 1 base, leaving 4 bases not matched to a gene. CDR3 length: 13 amino acids. CDR3 bases read: TGCAGCGTTGTCCCTAGCGGATCCTACGAG. Translated, it gives CSVVPSGSYE. The CDR3 as a whole reads CSVVPSGSYEQYF.

This clone was counted at least ten times. The read falls 3 residues short of the CDR3 end, and the missing part is taken from the germline J gene. The V call is TRBV14, the J call TRBJ1-1; D is unresolved. CDR3 length: 12 residues. Trimming shortened V by 5 bases and J by 3 bases, and 7 bases separated the two germline ends. The germline V gene has CDR1 SGHDN and CDR2 FVKESK. The sequenced CDR3 bases are TGTGCCAGCAGCATAGGGTACACTGAA. Amino acids: CASSIGYTE. The full-length CDR3 reads as CASSIGYTEAFF.

This clone was recorded at least ten times. Sequencing ends 3 residues short of the CDR3 end; the germline J gene provides the rest. The chain has TRBV7-9 and TRBJ2-7; 8 bases map to TRBD1. In germline, CDR1 is SEHNR, CDR2 FQNEAQ (reference sequence). The CDR3 contains 14 residues. V was pared by 5 bases and J by 2 bases, with 5 bases of the junction left unmatched. The CDR3 sequence: CASSPGQGPYEQYF. The covered CDR3 bases are TGTGCCAGCAGCCCAGGACAGGGCCCCTACGAG.

This clone was recorded at least ten times. The CDR3 end falls 3 residues outside the read, so it is completed with the germline J gene. The chain employs TRBV29-1 and TRBJ1-1, with D possibly being TRBD1 (6 bases). Trimming shortened V by 7 bases and J by 3 bases, and 15 bases separated the two germline ends. Germline V gene lookup returns CDR1 SQVTM and CDR2 ANQGSEA. This CDR3 region has 13 residues. The CDR3 loop is CSAPTPGDTEAFF. The sequenced part of the CDR3 DNA is TGCAGCGCCCCGACCCCAGGGGACACTGAA.

This clone was counted between two and nine times. The read ends 3 residues before the CDR3 terminus; that terminus is restored from the germline J gene. This chain joins TRBV5-1 and TRBJ2-3, with D unresolved. The CDR3 has 16 residues. V dropped 0 bases and J dropped 2 bases, with 13 bases sitting between them. Germline V gene data show CDR1 as SGHRS and CDR2 as YFSETQ. The CDR3 region is CASSLVVRYITDTQYF. The CDR3 DNA, read in part, is TGCGCCAGCAGCTTGGTTGTCCGTTACATCACAGATACG.

Ten or more counts support this clone. The read ends 3 residues shy of where the CDR3 ends; the end is completed using the germline J gene. This chain joins TRBV19 and TRBJ2-1; weak D call: TRBD2 (6 bases). Trimming removed 1 base from V and 7 bases from J, with 8 bases in between. The CDR3 contains 13 residues. Looked up from germline, CDR1 is LNHDA and CDR2 is SQIVND (reference sequence). The CDR3 sequence: CASSIGGVNEQFF. The covered CDR3 bases are TGTGCCAGTAGTATAGGGGGGGTAAATGAG.

This clone was seen at least ten times. The read gets to within 3 residues of the CDR3 end, and the germline J gene fills in the rest. This rearrangement joins TRBV19 to TRBJ1-1, with no clear D. V lost 3 bases and J 4 bases, leaving 12 bases between the germline ends. Germline V gene sequence: CDR1 LNHDA, CDR2 SQIVND (reference sequence). CDR3 size: 14 residues. The sequenced part of the CDR3 DNA is TGTGCCAGTAGTATTGTGGCGGCGGGCACTGAA. Amino acid sequence: CASSIVAAGTE. The complete CDR3 sequence is CASSIVAAGTEAFF.

This clone was recorded many times. The read comes to an end 3 residues before the CDR3 does, leaving the germline J gene to fill in the end. This chain joins TRBV7-8 and TRBJ1-2; weak D call: TRBD1 (6 bases). Germline V gene sequence: CDR1 SGHVS, CDR2 FQNEAQ. This CDR3 has 14 residues. The CDR3 DNA, read in part, is TGTGCCAGCAGCTTAGAAGCCACAGGGCAAGGC. Translated: CASSLEATGQG. The complete CDR3 sequence is CASSLEATGQGYTF.

There are many counts of this clone. The read finishes 3 residues shy of the CDR3 end, and the germline J gene is used to complete it. The chain joins TRBV30 to TRBJ1-1, with D possibly matching TRBD1 (6 bases). The V gene lost 4 bases and the J gene lost 4 bases, with 10 bases spanning the gap. The CDR3 totals 12 residues. The germline V gene encodes CDR1 GTSNPN and CDR2 SVGIG (reference sequence). CDR3 protein: CAWKGQSTEAFF. The DNA read from the CDR3 is TGTGCCTGGAAGGGACAATCCACTGAA. Based on the CDR3 plus reference TRBV30 and TRBJ1-1, the full variable domain is SQTIHQWPATLVQPVGSPLSLECTVEGTSNPNLYWYRQAAGRGLQLLFYSVGIGQISSEVPQNLSASRPQDRQFILSSKKLLLSDSGFYLCAWKGQSTEAFFGQGTRLTVV.

Ten or more counts support this clone. The read gets to within 3 residues of the CDR3 end, and the germline J gene fills in the rest. V is TRBV12-3 or TRBV12-4 and J is TRBJ1-1; 7 bases map to TRBD1. CDR3 size: 14 residues. Trimming cost V 3 bases and J 6 bases; bases outside gene matches: 7. The chain's CDR3 is CASSFDRGLAEAFF. The part of the CDR3 DNA that was read is TGTGCCAGCAGTTTTGATAGGGGGCTCGCTGAA.

Many counts were recorded for this clone. Sequencing ends 3 residues short of the CDR3 end; the germline J gene provides the rest. The chain uses TRBV28 and TRBJ1-5; 9 bases align to TRBD1. CDR3 length equals 15 residues. Unmatched junction bases numbered 9, after V lost 6 bases and J lost 6 bases. The germline CDR1 and CDR2 sequences are MDHEN and SYDVKM. The CDR3 bases that were read are TGTGCCAGCAGACCGGCGGGGACAGGGACTCAGCCC. It translates to CASRPAGTGTQP. The full CDR3 protein reads CASRPAGTGTQPQHF.

This clone was observed many times. The read halts 3 residues ahead of the CDR3 end, with the missing end drawn from the germline J gene. J is TRBJ1-5 and V is TRBV5-1, with D possibly matching TRBD1 (6 bases). The CDR3 length is 15 residues. The V end lost 4 bases, the J end lost 1 base, and 12 bases lay between the germline ends. CDR1 and CDR2 (germline): SGHRS, YFSETQ. The CDR3 DNA, read in part, is TGCGCCAGCAGCGAGACCGACAGGAGCAATCAGCCC. Amino acid sequence: CASSETDRSNQP. From start to end, the CDR3 is CASSETDRSNQPQHF.

This clone was picked up many times. The observed sequence ends 3 residues before the CDR3 terminus, with the missing tail filled in from the germline J gene. V is TRBV12-5 and J is TRBJ2-6, with D perhaps matching TRBD1 (6 bases). This CDR3 contains 15 residues. V lost 5 bases to trimming and J lost 0 bases, with 8 bases between them. CDR1 LGHNT and CDR2 FRNRAP come from the germline V gene. The CDR3 spells CASGPDSSGANVLTF. The covered CDR3 bases are TGTGCTAGTGGTCCGGACAGCTCTGGGGCCAACGTC.

This clone was recorded at least ten times. With the read ending 3 residues before the CDR3 end, the germline J gene is used to fill in that end. The V and J genes are TRBV5-4 and TRBJ2-7, with 8 bases fitting TRBD1. Germline CDR1 and CDR2: SGHNT and YYREEE (reference sequence). The V and J ends lost 4 bases and 0 bases, in that order; junction bases with no gene match: 9. CDR3 size: 16 residues. The CDR3 spells CASSGPGTGLSYEQYF. The sequenced part of the CDR3 DNA is TGTGCCAGCAGCGGCCCCGGGACAGGCCTCTCCTACGAG.